The 28 T cell receptor beta chains reported below all come from one sample, sequenced in a study of blood T cell repertoires in COVID-19. TCRdb's copy holds only in-frame clones and misses some; the assay was immunoSEQ multiplex PCR. The repertoire includes some 200,000 clones, around 80% of them detected once, and about an eighth sits in the top ten. Sequencing input: peripheral blood. Receptors originate from a woman in her 40s with acute or convalescent COVID-19.

This clone came up once. The chain recombines TRBV7-9 with TRBJ2-5; D unclear. This CDR3 spans 11 amino acids. The germline CDR1 and CDR2 sequences are SEHNR and FQNEAQ (reference sequence). The V gene lost 2 bases and the J gene lost 5 bases, with 3 bases spanning the gap. The CDR3 DNA reads as TGTGCCAGCAGCTTAACTGAGACCCAGTACTTC. Translated: CASSLTETQYF.

The genes are TRBV27 and TRBJ2-7; the match to TRBD2 covers 13 bases. Trimming took 4 bases from V and 3 from J; bases not matched to a gene: 3. The V gene's germline CDR1 is MNHEY and CDR2 SMNVEV (reference sequence). This CDR3 spans 15 amino acids. The DNA for the CDR3 is TGTGCCAGCAGTTGGACTAGCGGGAGTCTCTACGAGCAGTACTTC. This codes for CASSWTSGSLYEQYF.

The chain employs TRBV7-6 and TRBJ2-7, with a tentative D call TRBD2 (6 bases). The CDR3 has 14 residues. Germline V gives CDR1 SGHVS, CDR2 FNYEAQ. V lost 7 bases and J lost 0, with 13 bases in between. The CDR3 DNA follows: TGTGCCAGCACCCCACAAGCGGGCTCCTACGAGCAGTACTTC. This encodes CASTPQAGSYEQYF.

The V call is TRBV30, the J call TRBJ1-1, with 7 positions matching TRBD1. The CDR3 spans 14 residues. The germline V gene has CDR1 GTSNPN and CDR2 SVGIG (reference sequence). The V gene end was trimmed by 2 bases and the J gene end by 1 base; junction bases not matched to a gene: 4. The CDR3 loop reads CAWSPTGWNTEAFF. The CDR3 coding sequence is TGTGCCTGGAGTCCGACAGGGTGGAACACTGAAGCTTTCTTT.

The chain carries TRBV7-9 and TRBJ2-7; 12 nucleotides agree with TRBD1. CDR3 length: 16 amino acids. Germline lookup yields CDR1 SEHNR and CDR2 FQNEAQ (reference sequence). The junction had 9 bases not matched to a gene; V was cut back by 4 bases and J by 5 bases. The DNA of the CDR3 is TGTGCCAGCAGCTCCCTCCCGGGACAGGGGGCCGACGAGCAGTACTTC. This sequence encodes CASSSLPGQGADEQYF.

V usage is TRBV7-2 and J usage is TRBJ2-3; 9 bases fit TRBD1. The germline CDR1 and CDR2 sequences are SGHTA and FQGNSA. The V gene end was trimmed by 1 base and the J gene end by 5 bases; junction bases not matched to a gene: 4. The CDR3 runs 15 residues. CDR3 loop: CASSLVGQGLDTQYF. CDR3 sequence (DNA): TGTGCCAGCAGCTTAGTGGGACAGGGTCTAGATACGCAGTATTTT.

CDR3 sequence: CASSPGQGGQPQHF. The CDR3 DNA follows: TGCGCCAGCAGCCCCGGACAGGGAGGTCAGCCCCAGCATTTT. The chain couples TRBV4-1 to TRBJ1-5; 8 bases are a match to TRBD1. V gave up 4 bases and J gave up 6 bases; unmatched junction bases: 5. Germline CDR1 is MGHRA and CDR2 is YSYEKL. The CDR3 is 14 amino acids.

The rearrangement links TRBV19 to TRBJ2-3; TRBD2 aligns across 9 bases. V lost 10 bases, J lost 2 bases, and 7 bases stayed unmatched. The CDR3 sequence is 14 residues long. Germline V CDR1 and CDR2: LNHDA, SQIVND (reference sequence). The DNA for the CDR3 is TGTGCCACGGGACTAGCTGGGTCCACAGATACGCAGTATTTT. This codes for CATGLAGSTDTQYF.

The chain employs TRBV5-1 and TRBJ2-1; D is unclear. Germline CDR1 reads SGHRS; CDR2 reads YFSETQ. The CDR3 has 12 residues. The ends were cut back, 2 bases at V and 9 bases at J, with 9 bases in the middle. CDR3: CASSFTAIEQFF. DNA for the CDR3: TGCGCCAGCAGCTTTACAGCCATTGAGCAGTTCTTC.

The chain uses TRBV6-2 or TRBV6-3 and TRBJ1-5; TRBD1 might be the D (5 bases). The CDR3 runs to 15 residues. Germline CDR1 and CDR2: MNHEY and SVGEGT. V was trimmed by 0 bases and J by 2 bases, leaving 8 bases between them. The CDR3 bases are TGTGCCAGCAGTTACTCGACAGTGCGCAATCAGCCCCAGCATTTT. Translation gives CASSYSTVRNQPQHF.

The sample holds a few counts of this clone. The rearrangement uses TRBV15 and TRBJ2-1; D might be TRBD1 (5 bases). The CDR3 is 14 amino acids. V shed 6 bases and J shed 3 bases, with 12 bases lying between them. From germline, CDR1 is LNHNV and CDR2 YYDKDF (reference sequence). CDR3 nucleotide sequence: TGTGCCACCAGTCCTAGGGGAAACTACAATGAGCAGTTCTTC. Its protein is CATSPRGNYNEQFF.

This clone is a singleton in its sample. Different DNA sequences within this sample yield the same CDR3. The chain joins TRBV4-1 to TRBJ2-1; possible D gene TRBD1, 5 bases. The CDR3 sequence is 14 residues long. CDR1 and CDR2 (germline): MGHRA, YSYEKL. V lost 0 bases and J 4 bases, leaving 7 bases between the germline ends. CDR3: CASSQEDTYNEQFF. CDR3 sequence (DNA): TGCGCCAGCAGCCAAGAGGACACGTACAATGAGCAGTTCTTC.

The gene calls are TRBV19 and TRBJ1-3, with D maybe TRBD1 (6 bases). CDR1 is LNHDA and CDR2 is SQIVND in the germline V gene (reference sequence). Trimming took 7 bases from V and 0 from J, leaving 10 bases between them. CDR3 size: 14 residues. CDR3 nucleotides: TGTGCCAGTACCGGGACAATCTCTGGAAACACCATATATTTT. Its translation is CASTGTISGNTIYF.

The chain has TRBV27 and TRBJ2-1, with D possibly matching TRBD1 (6 bases). The CDR3 contains 15 residues. Trimming shortened V by 4 bases and J by 5 bases, and 15 bases separated the two germline ends. From germline, CDR1 is MNHEY and CDR2 SMNVEV (reference sequence). The CDR3 is CASSSQGPAHNEQFF. The CDR3 DNA follows: TGTGCCAGCAGTTCACAGGGACCCGCCCACAATGAGCAGTTCTTC.

The CDR3 nucleotides read TGTGCCAGTAGTAGAGACAGGGAGGGGACTGAAGCTTTCTTT. Encoded protein: CASSRDREGTEAFF. The V call is TRBV19, the J call TRBJ1-1, with TRBD1 identical over 7 bases. The trim removed 4 bases at V and 5 bases at J, leaving 7 bases unmatched. Germline CDR1 LNHDA, CDR2 SQIVND (reference sequence). This CDR3 has 14 residues.

This clone came up once. This sequence joins TRBV7-2 and TRBJ2-2; 10 nucleotides match TRBD1. V shed 5 bases and J 6 bases; nucleotides not matched to a gene: 9. There are 16 residues in the CDR3. CDR1 and CDR2 from the germline V gene are SGHTA and FQGNSA. CDR3 region: CASSLRDRGSPGELFF. The CDR3 bases are TGTGCCAGCAGCCTAAGGGACAGGGGATCTCCCGGGGAGCTGTTTTTT.

This rearrangement joins TRBV11-3 to TRBJ1-2, with 8 bases identical to TRBD1. V dropped 5 bases and J dropped 13; count of bases not matched to a gene: 18. CDR1 SGHNT and CDR2 YENEEA come from the germline V gene. The CDR3 is 15 residues long. CDR3 amino acids: CASSTRTGSLLLGTF. CDR3 DNA sequence: TGTGCCAGCAGCACTCGGACAGGGAGTTTACTATTAGGCACCTTC. The entire variable domain, with the rest obtained from reference TRBV11-3 and TRBJ1-2, is as follows: EAGVVQSPRYKIIEKKQPVAFWCNPISGHNTLYWYLQNLGQGPELLIRYENEEAVDDSQLPKDRFSAERLKGVDSTLKIQPAELGDSAVYLCASSTRTGSLLLGTFGSGTRLTVV.

The chain recombines TRBV19 with TRBJ2-1; 7 bases align to TRBD2. V was pared by 3 bases and J by 9 bases, with 11 bases of the junction left unmatched. Germline V CDR1 and CDR2: LNHDA, SQIVND (reference sequence). CDR3 length: 15 amino acids. The CDR3 loop is CASSIPQRDGTEQFF. CDR3 nucleotide sequence: TGTGCCAGTAGTATCCCGCAGCGGGATGGAACTGAGCAGTTCTTC. The full variable domain, with the rest looked up from reference TRBV19 and TRBJ2-1, is DGGITQSPKYLFRKEGQNVTLSCEQNLNHDAMYWYRQDPGQGLRLIYYSQIVNDFQKGDIAEGYSVSREKKESFPLTVTSAQKNPTAFYLCASSIPQRDGTEQFFGPGTRLTVL.

The CDR3 reads CASSLAPGETYEQYF. DNA of the CDR3: TGTGCCAGCAGTTTGGCCCCAGGGGAGACCTACGAGCAGTACTTC. The chain has TRBV27 and TRBJ2-7; a possible D gene is TRBD1 (6 bases). The length of the CDR3 is 15 residues. CDR1 is MNHEY and CDR2 is SMNVEV in the germline V gene (reference sequence). Deletions cut 3 bases from V and 2 bases from J, with 14 bases between.

The gene calls are TRBV27 and TRBJ2-1, with a possible D match to TRBD1 (5 bases). This CDR3 region has 16 residues. The V and J ends lost 6 bases and 7 bases respectively, with 22 bases between them. Germline CDR1 reads MNHEY; CDR2 reads SMNVEV (reference sequence). CDR3 in amino acids: CASSPDRMGLGNEQFF. In DNA, the CDR3 is TGTGCCAGCAGCCCGGACCGAATGGGGCTGGGAAATGAGCAGTTCTTC.

V is TRBV9 and J is TRBJ2-3, with 10 bases that match TRBD2. V was pared by 4 bases and J by 7 bases, with 12 bases of the junction left unmatched. CDR1 and CDR2 (germline): SGDLS, YYNGEE. This CDR3 has 16 amino acids. CDR3 nucleotide sequence: TGTGCCAGCAGCTCAGACGCACTAGCGGGGTGGAATACGCAGTATTTT. Encoded protein: CASSSDALAGWNTQYF.

This chain links TRBV9 with TRBJ1-2, with D perhaps TRBD1 (5 bases). V lost 3 bases and J 4 bases, leaving 13 bases between the germline ends. The germline CDR1 and CDR2 sequences are SGDLS and YYNGEE. This CDR3 spans 14 amino acids. CDR3 loop: CASSAAGLRYGYTF. CDR3 coding DNA: TGTGCCAGCAGCGCGGCAGGGTTGCGCTATGGCTACACCTTC. The full variable domain, completed using reference TRBV9 and TRBJ1-2, is DSGVTQTPKHLITATGQRVTLRCSPRSGDLSVYWYQQSLDQGLQFLIQYYNGEERAKGNILERFSAQQFPDLHSELNLSSLELGDSALYFCASSAAGLRYGYTFGSGTRLTVV.

The J gene is TRBJ1-1, the V gene TRBV27; no clear D gene. Trimming removed 8 bases at V and 0 bases at J, with 10 bases between. The CDR3 is 13 amino acids. Looked up from germline, CDR1 is MNHEY and CDR2 is SMNVEV (reference sequence). The CDR3 loop is CASQTSLNTEAFF. CDR3 in DNA: TGTGCCAGCCAGACATCCTTGAACACTGAAGCTTTCTTT.

V is TRBV7-3 and J is TRBJ1-6; D not resolved. Trimming took off 5 bases at V and 7 bases at J, with 12 bases between the two ends. The CDR3 has 14 residues. Germline assignment: CDR1 SGHTA and CDR2 FQGTGA. The CDR3 DNA follows: TGTGCCAGCAGCCAATACCCGGGAAATTCACCCCTCCACTTT. Translating it yields CASSQYPGNSPLHF.

The chain links TRBV7-2 to TRBJ2-3; 8 nucleotides align to TRBD2. V dropped 1 base and J dropped 6; count of bases not matched to a gene: 3. This CDR3 is built from 14 residues. In germline, CDR1 is SGHTA, CDR2 FQGNSA. CDR3 loop: CASSLVAGSDTQYF. In nucleotides, the CDR3 is TGTGCCAGCAGCTTAGTAGCGGGAAGTGATACGCAGTATTTT.

This clone was observed once. V usage is TRBV9 and J usage is TRBJ2-3; TRBD2 matches 7 bases. This CDR3 region has 15 residues. The trim removed 0 bases at V and 2 bases at J, leaving 3 bases unmatched. Germline V gene sequence: CDR1 SGDLS, CDR2 YYNGEE. The CDR3 protein is CASSVGSGVTDTQYF. The CDR3 DNA follows: TGTGCCAGCAGCGTAGGAAGCGGGGTCACAGATACGCAGTATTTT.

The rearrangement joins TRBV18 to TRBJ2-2; D may be TRBD1 (6 bases). This CDR3 region has 16 residues. CDR1 and CDR2 from the germline V gene are KGHSH and LQKENI. The V gene lost 3 bases and the J gene lost 6 bases, with 17 bases spanning the gap. CDR3 coding DNA: TGTGCCAGCTCACCCGTATTGACAGGTGGGGCCGGGGAGCTGTTTTTT. Residues: CASSPVLTGGAGELFF.

J is TRBJ2-7 and V is TRBV27; TRBD2 is a possible D gene (7 bases). Germline CDR1 and CDR2: MNHEY and SMNVEV (reference sequence). The CDR3 loop spans 14 amino acids. V was shortened by 7 bases and J by 5 bases, with 18 bases between the two germline ends. CDR3 residues: CASKLGGERHEQYF. The CDR3 coding sequence is TGTGCCAGCAAGCTAGGGGGGGAGAGGCACGAGCAGTACTTC.